This passage covers 17 T cell receptor beta chains from one sample sequenced in a study of vaccination and CD4 T cells after COVID-19. TCRdb itself ran the PCR reads through MiXCR, one entry per CDR3 protein. The sample shows approximately 30,000 distinct CDR3 sequences, over 40% of them seen only once. Described time point: late sampling 161 to 241 days after vaccination in a few convalescent patients. The source was CD4+ T cells from blood, collected about 7 months after SARS-CoV-2 vaccination. The receptors here all came from a human donor who had recovered from COVID-19.

This clonotype appeared a few times. The chain recombines TRBV27 with TRBJ2-7; D may be TRBD2 (6 bases). The CDR3 runs 14 residues. The V and J ends lost 2 bases and 1 base respectively, with 9 bases between them. The germline V gene has CDR1 MNHEY and CDR2 SMNVEV (reference sequence). The CDR3 here is CASSLAGWSYEQYF. CDR3 in DNA: TGTGCCAGCAGTTTAGCGGGATGGTCCTACGAGCAGTACTTC.

The chain has TRBV24-1 and TRBJ1-2, with no clear D. This CDR3 is 11 amino acids long. The germline CDR1 and CDR2 sequences are KGHDR and SFDVKD. With 1 base removed from V and 8 bases from J, the gap between germline ends came to 4 bases. The CDR3, as DNA: TGTGCCACCAGTGATTTTCGCGGCTACACCTTC. Translation: CATSDFRGYTF.

This chain connects TRBV18 to TRBJ1-5; D is unclear. V lost 2 bases and J lost 4, with 6 bases in between. CDR1 is KGHSH and CDR2 is LQKENI in the germline V gene. The CDR3 contains 13 residues. CDR3 bases: TGTGCCAGCTCACCAGGGCAGAATCAGCCCCAGCATTTT. Its translation is CASSPGQNQPQHF.

V usage is TRBV7-8 and J usage is TRBJ2-1, with 10 bases fitting TRBD1. V dropped 2 bases and J dropped 8; count of bases not matched to a gene: 24. The CDR3 has 21 amino acids. The germline gives CDR1 SGHVS, CDR2 FQNEAQ. This CDR3 is CASSLIWGDRGPPAAGYEQFF. In DNA, the CDR3 is TGTGCCAGCAGCTTAATATGGGGGGACAGGGGACCACCCGCCGCCGGGTATGAGCAGTTCTTC. Looking up the rest from reference TRBV7-8 and TRBJ2-1 gives the full variable domain: GAGVSQSPRYKVAKRGQDVALRCDPISGHVSLFWYQQALGQGPEFLTYFQNEAQLDKSGLPSDRFFAERPEGSVSTLKIQRTQQEDSAVYLCASSLIWGDRGPPAAGYEQFFGPGTRLTVL.

The chain couples TRBV7-2 to TRBJ2-2; D is ambiguous. The CDR3 contains 12 residues. Trimming took 7 bases from V and 3 from J, leaving 6 bases between them. Germline V gene data show CDR1 as SGHTA and CDR2 as FQGNSA. CDR3 nucleotide sequence: TGTGCCAGCACCACCGACACCGGGGAGCTGTTTTTT. Amino acids: CASTTDTGELFF.

The sample holds a few counts of this clonotype. The J gene is TRBJ2-1, the V gene TRBV6-1; no firm D call. The CDR3 is 12 amino acids. Trimming shortened V by 5 bases and J by 7 bases, and 9 bases separated the two germline ends. Germline assignment: CDR1 MNHNS and CDR2 SASEGT. CDR3 nucleotide sequence: TGTGCCAGCAGTCGGACGGGTAATGAGCAGTTCTTC. Amino acid sequence: CASSRTGNEQFF.

The chain combines TRBV2 with TRBJ1-1; D is uncertain. CDR1 is SNHLY, CDR2 FYNNEI, per germline. The CDR3 is 13 amino acids. Trimming removed 4 bases from V and 1 base from J, with 7 bases in between. The CDR3 region is CASSAGRNTEAFF. DNA of the CDR3: TGTGCCAGCAGTGCCGGGAGGAACACTGAAGCTTTCTTT.

This chain joins TRBV20-1 and TRBJ2-3; D is unclear. This CDR3 is 16 amino acids long. From germline, CDR1 is DFQATT and CDR2 SNEGSKA (reference sequence). Between the trimmed V and J ends, which lost 3 bases and 2 bases, there was a span of 18 bases. The CDR3 loop reads CSASFIGREITDTQYF. The CDR3 region has the DNA TGCAGTGCTAGTTTTATCGGGCGCGAGATCACAGATACGCAGTATTTT.

The rearrangement joins TRBV27 to TRBJ2-7; D not resolved. With 5 bases removed from V and 0 bases from J, the gap between germline ends came to 8 bases. This CDR3 region has 13 residues. Germline CDR1 and CDR2: MNHEY and SMNVEV (reference sequence). In DNA, the CDR3 is TGTGCCAGCAGTAACTTGGGCTCCTACGAGCAGTACTTC. It is translated as CASSNLGSYEQYF.

The chain combines TRBV5-1 with TRBJ1-2; no clear D gene. The germline CDR1 and CDR2 sequences are SGHRS and YFSETQ. Trimming shortened V by 3 bases and J by 6 bases, and 15 bases separated the two germline ends. This CDR3 has 14 amino acids. In DNA form, the CDR3 reads TGCGCCAGCAGCTGGATAAATACAGCAGATGGCTACACCTTC. It specifies CASSWINTADGYTF.

V usage is TRBV20-1 and J usage is TRBJ2-1, with 11 bases fitting TRBD2. Germline lookup yields CDR1 DFQATT and CDR2 SNEGSKA (reference sequence). This CDR3 spans 15 amino acids. The ends lost 6 bases at V and 3 bases at J; junction bases unmatched: 7. The CDR3 protein is CSALSGRAIYNEQFF. The CDR3 DNA reads TGCAGTGCCCTTAGCGGGAGGGCGATCTACAATGAGCAGTTCTTC.

V gene TRBV28 combines with J gene TRBJ2-1; 9 bases agree with TRBD2. The CDR3 runs 15 residues. Germline lookup yields CDR1 MDHEN and CDR2 SYDVKM. Germline trimming cut 2 bases from V and 5 bases from J; bases unmatched to any gene: 4. Here the CDR3 reads CASSLRLAGDNEQFF. DNA for the CDR3: TGTGCCAGCAGTTTACGGTTAGCGGGAGACAATGAGCAGTTCTTC. The variable domain in full, with the rest retrieved from reference TRBV28 and TRBJ2-1, is DVKVTQSSRYLVKRTGEKVFLECVQDMDHENMFWYRQDPGLGLRLIYFSYDVKMKEKGDIPEGYSVSREKKERFSLILESASTNQTSMYLCASSLRLAGDNEQFFGPGTRLTVL.

There are a few counts of this clonotype. This chain joins TRBV6-1 and TRBJ2-3, with D possibly TRBD2 on 5 matching bases. V lost 4 bases and J 0 bases, leaving 8 bases between the germline ends. CDR1 and CDR2 (germline): MNHNS, SASEGT. There are 14 residues in the CDR3. CDR3 coding DNA: TGTGCCAGCAGTGGGCTAGCTAGCACAGATACGCAGTATTTT. It is translated as CASSGLASTDTQYF.

This clonotype was seen a few times. The rearrangement uses TRBV7-3 and TRBJ2-3; possible D gene TRBD2, 5 bases. V was trimmed by 2 bases and J by 5 bases, leaving 14 bases between them. This CDR3 contains 15 residues. The V gene's germline CDR1 is SGHTA and CDR2 FQGTGA. CDR3 sequence reads: CASSLSTSWGDTQYF. The DNA of the CDR3 is TGTGCCAGCAGCTTATCTACTAGTTGGGGAGATACGCAGTATTTT.

This chain uses TRBV28 with TRBJ1-5, with D perhaps matching TRBD1 (5 bases). Trimming pared 8 bases from V and 6 bases from J, leaving 11 bases between. The germline gives CDR1 MDHEN, CDR2 SYDVKM. This CDR3 has 12 residues. The CDR3 here is CASVRGRQPQHF. The CDR3 nucleotides read TGTGCCAGCGTTAGGGGCCGTCAGCCCCAGCATTTT.

This rearrangement joins TRBV5-4 to TRBJ2-7, with 10 bases matching TRBD2. This CDR3 has 16 residues. V shed 3 bases and J 1 base; nucleotides not matched to a gene: 7. The germline gives CDR1 SGHNT, CDR2 YYREEE (reference sequence). As DNA, the CDR3 is TGTGCCAGCAGCTATCTAGCGGGAGTTGTTTCCTACGAGCAGTACTTC. It is translated as CASSYLAGVVSYEQYF.

The chain couples TRBV28 to TRBJ1-5, with unresolved D. Germline CDR1 and CDR2: MDHEN and SYDVKM. Deletions cut 7 bases from V and 1 base from J, with 8 bases between. This CDR3 is built from 13 residues. The CDR3 sequence is CASKELSNQPQHF. CDR3 coding DNA: TGTGCCAGCAAAGAATTGAGCAATCAGCCCCAGCATTTT.